The 28 T cell receptor beta chains below come from one sample, sequenced in a study of CD4 T cell repertoires in COVID-19. Using immunoSEQ multiplex PCR, the repertoire was profiled, and TCRdb retains in-frame clones only, with some absent. The table records tens of thousands of clones, 83% of them present only once. Sequencing used CD4+ T cells from peripheral blood, obtained after recovery from COVID-19. These receptors were taken from a human donor who had COVID-19.

The sample holds a few counts of this clone. J is TRBJ1-2 and V is TRBV6-5, with TRBD1 identical over 9 bases. The V gene end was trimmed by 2 bases and the J gene end by 4 bases; junction bases not matched to a gene: 2. Germline V gene data show CDR1 as MNHEY and CDR2 as SVGAGI. The CDR3 covers 14 residues. CDR3 sequence (DNA): TGTGCCAGCAGTTACAAGGGACAGGGCTATGGCTACACCTTC. Its translation is CASSYKGQGYGYTF.

In this sample, this clone turned up a few times. V usage is TRBV11-2 and J usage is TRBJ2-5; TRBD1 agrees at 10 bases. V trimming: 3 bases; J trimming: 4 bases; junction bases outside the gene matches: 8. The CDR3 runs 16 residues. The germline V gene encodes CDR1 SGHAT and CDR2 FQNNGV. The CDR3 here is CASSFPPDRGRETQYF. DNA of the CDR3: TGTGCCAGCAGCTTCCCTCCAGACAGGGGGCGAGAGACCCAGTACTTC.

The rearrangement links TRBV27 to TRBJ1-4; 7 bases map to TRBD1. The CDR3 consists of 15 residues. Unmatched junction bases numbered 8, after V lost 0 bases and J lost 10 bases. The germline gives CDR1 MNHEY, CDR2 SMNVEV (reference sequence). The CDR3 nucleotides are TGTGCCAGCAGTTTATCGACCGGTCGACAGGGAAAACTGTTTTTT. As protein: CASSLSTGRQGKLFF.

This clone was seen only a few times. The rearrangement uses TRBV18 and TRBJ2-7; D possibly matches TRBD1 or TRBD2 (6 bases each). V was trimmed by 6 bases and J by 7 bases, leaving 13 bases between them. Germline loops: CDR1 KGHSH, CDR2 LQKENI. The CDR3 runs to 12 residues. The DNA of the CDR3 is TGTGCCAGCTCGCAAAAGGGGGGAGAGCAGTACTTC. This encodes CASSQKGGEQYF.

The CDR3 DNA follows: TGTGCCACCAGCAGTCAAGAATTGGGCTCCTACGAGCAGTACTTC. It codes for CATSSQELGSYEQYF. The V and J genes are TRBV15 and TRBJ2-7, with D hard to call. Germline V gene data show CDR1 as LNHNV and CDR2 as YYDKDF (reference sequence). Trimming took off 3 bases at V and 0 bases at J, with 12 bases between the two ends. The CDR3 contains 15 residues.

The chain couples TRBV6-6 to TRBJ2-7; 9 bases match TRBD2. Germline V gene data show CDR1 as MNHNY and CDR2 as SVGAGI (reference sequence). The CDR3 runs 12 residues. V trimming: 7 bases; J trimming: 6 bases; junction bases outside the gene matches: 4. CDR3 coding DNA: TGTGCCAGCAAGGGACTAGCTGGCGAGCAGTACTTC. Its translation: CASKGLAGEQYF.

The chain couples TRBV2 to TRBJ1-5; D unresolved. The V gene lost 2 bases and the J gene lost 7 bases, with 15 bases spanning the gap. The CDR3 is made up of 15 amino acids. Germline V gives CDR1 SNHLY, CDR2 FYNNEI. CDR3 sequence (DNA): TGTGCCAGCAGTGAATCAAGAGCGGGAGCCCAGCCCCAGCATTTT. Protein: CASSESRAGAQPQHF.

V gene TRBV27 combines with J gene TRBJ1-6; D is perhaps TRBD1 (6 bases). There are 16 residues in the CDR3. V was pared by 2 bases and J by 10 bases, with 18 bases between. Per germline, CDR1 MNHEY and CDR2 SMNVEV (reference sequence). In DNA, the CDR3 is TGTGCCAGCAGTTTACGTCGGGCAGGGGAAGGGTCACCCCTCCACTTT. Translated: CASSLRRAGEGSPLHF.

This chain uses TRBV5-8 with TRBJ2-1; 8 bases fit TRBD2. Germline V gives CDR1 SGHTS, CDR2 YDEGEE. The CDR3 is 15 amino acids. The J segment lost 4 bases and the V segment lost 0 bases, leaving 3 bases of the junction unmatched. CDR3 sequence: CASSLGIAGYNEQFF. In DNA, the CDR3 is TGTGCCAGCAGCTTGGGGATAGCGGGGTACAATGAGCAGTTCTTC.

The CDR3 sequence: CASSSTSLLGELFF. DNA for the CDR3: TGTGCCAGCAGTTCAACTTCTTTGCTCGGGGAGCTGTTTTTT. The chain uses TRBV25-1 and TRBJ2-2; D not resolved. CDR3 size: 14 residues. Trimming took off 5 bases at V and 7 bases at J, with 14 bases between the two ends. The V gene's germline CDR1 is MGHDK and CDR2 SYGVNS. The whole variable domain, remainder taken from reference TRBV25-1 and TRBJ2-2, is EADIYQTPRYLVIGTGKKITLECSQTMGHDKMYWYQQDPGMELHLIHYSYGVNSTEKGDLSSESTVSRIRTEHFPLTLESARPSHTSQYLCASSSTSLLGELFFGEGSRLTVL.

The chain links TRBV19 to TRBJ2-4; 11 bases map to TRBD1. Germline V gene data show CDR1 as LNHDA and CDR2 as SQIVND (reference sequence). V shed 6 bases and J 0 bases; nucleotides not matched to a gene: 7. The CDR3 totals 17 residues. The CDR3 spells CASSHPGTGGAKNIQYF. The CDR3, as DNA: TGTGCCAGTAGCCACCCCGGGACAGGGGGAGCCAAAAACATTCAGTACTTC. Complete variable domain (other parts from reference TRBV19 and TRBJ2-4): DGGITQSPKYLFRKEGQNVTLSCEQNLNHDAMYWYRQDPGQGLRLIYYSQIVNDFQKGDIAEGYSVSREKKESFPLTVTSAQKNPTAFYLCASSHPGTGGAKNIQYFGAGTRLSVL.

The chain links TRBV11-2 to TRBJ2-7; the D is unclear. The CDR3 spans 11 residues. In germline, CDR1 is SGHAT, CDR2 FQNNGV. Trimming stripped 5 bases from V and 6 bases from J, with 8 bases between. Here the CDR3 reads CASSLRSEQYF. In DNA form, the CDR3 reads TGTGCCAGCAGCCTCCGTTCCGAGCAGTACTTC.

The chain carries TRBV9 and TRBJ2-1; 11 nucleotides line up with TRBD2. The CDR3 is made up of 15 amino acids. Trimming removed 1 base from V and 6 bases from J; junction bases left unmatched: 3. The germline V gene encodes CDR1 SGDLS and CDR2 YYNGEE. This CDR3 reads CASSVLLAGGNEQFF. The CDR3 DNA reads as TGTGCCAGCAGCGTATTGCTAGCGGGAGGCAATGAGCAGTTCTTC.

The rearrangement uses TRBV7-2 and TRBJ1-1; TRBD1 matches 7 bases. The CDR3 loop spans 13 amino acids. Germline values: CDR1 SGHTA, CDR2 FQGNSA. Losses at the gene ends were 6 bases for V and 4 bases for J; bases not matched to a gene: 5. For the CDR3, the DNA is TGTGCCAGCAGTGACAGGGTAAGCACTGAAGCTTTCTTT. Translating it yields CASSDRVSTEAFF.

This clone has just a few counts. The chain joins TRBV29-1 to TRBJ1-2, with D perhaps matching TRBD1 (6 bases). V was cut by 4 bases and J by 3 bases, with 18 bases left in between. There are 15 residues in the CDR3. CDR1 is SQVTM and CDR2 is ANQGSEA in the germline V gene. CDR3 loop: CSVGGTGQSDYGYTF. In DNA form, the CDR3 reads TGCAGCGTTGGGGGTACAGGGCAGAGCGACTATGGCTACACCTTC.

This clone was seen once. This rearrangement joins TRBV2 to TRBJ2-5, with unresolved D. This CDR3 region has 15 residues. The germline V and J ends were trimmed by 6 bases and 3 bases, with 17 bases remaining between them. The germline V gene has CDR1 SNHLY and CDR2 FYNNEI. The DNA for the CDR3 is TGTGCCAGCAGGAGGCGGCAGGTCATGAAAGAGACCCAGTACTTC. The encoded protein is CASRRRQVMKETQYF.

The V gene is TRBV3-1 (or the pseudogene TRBV3-2), the J gene TRBJ2-1, with 10 bases fitting TRBD2. This CDR3 spans 16 amino acids. The germline V gene has CDR1 LGHDT and CDR2 YNNKEL (reference sequence). V shed 0 bases, J shed 7 bases, and the junction held 6 bases outside the gene matches. The CDR3 loop is CASSQDLSAGGNEQFF. The CDR3 region has the DNA TGTGCCAGCAGCCAAGATCTTTCAGCGGGAGGGAATGAGCAGTTCTTC.

The V and J genes are TRBV3-1 (or the pseudogene TRBV3-2) and TRBJ2-7; 8 bases line up with TRBD2. The germline gives CDR1 LGHDT, CDR2 YNNKEL (reference sequence). The CDR3 runs 14 residues. J gave up 4 bases and V 5 bases, and 7 bases lay outside the gene matches. Here the CDR3 reads CASSAGLVLYEQYF. The CDR3 coding sequence is TGTGCCAGCAGCGCGGGACTAGTACTATACGAGCAGTACTTC.

This chain joins TRBV18 and TRBJ1-3; D is unresolved. Trimming cost V 2 bases and J 4 bases, with 9 bases left between them. The CDR3 has 14 residues. Germline loops: CDR1 KGHSH, CDR2 LQKENI. CDR3 nucleotides: TGTGCCAGCTCACCAGTCGATCGCGGAAACACCATATATTTT. It translates to CASSPVDRGNTIYF.

The genes are TRBV6-5 and TRBJ1-3; D is possibly TRBD1 (5 bases). The CDR3 spans 14 residues. V shed 6 bases and J shed 1 base, with 10 bases lying between them. CDR1 and CDR2 (germline): MNHEY, SVGAGI. Here the CDR3 reads CASSLGESGNTIYF. The CDR3 coding sequence is TGTGCCAGCAGCCTAGGGGAATCTGGAAACACCATATATTTT.

This clone has only a few counts. The conserved final phenylalanine or tryptophan is absent from the CDR3, which likely points to a read error. No DNA is shown, since the ends of the CDR3 on it are uncertain; the CDR3 is the one TCRdb lists. The CDR3 spells CASSLTGTDCL. V and J are TRBV5-6 and TRBJ1-2. Germline V lookup: CDR1 SGHDT, CDR2 YYEEEE. The CDR3 is 11 residues long, counting both termini.

For the CDR3, the DNA is TGTGCCAGCTCACCGATGGGCCATGAGCAGTTCTTC. Translated, it gives CASSPMGHEQFF. V gene TRBV18 combines with J gene TRBJ2-1; D is uncertain. The germline gives CDR1 KGHSH, CDR2 LQKENI. This CDR3 comprises 12 residues. The V gene lost 3 bases and the J gene lost 8 bases, with 8 bases spanning the gap.

This chain uses TRBV7-2 with TRBJ1-2, with TRBD1 matching over 7 bases. This CDR3 region has 15 residues. Germline V gene lookup returns CDR1 SGHTA and CDR2 FQGNSA. The V and J ends lost 6 bases and 2 bases, in that order; junction bases with no gene match: 9. CDR3 in DNA: TGTGCCAGCAGGCAACTCGGACAGGCCAACTATGGCTACACCTTC. It yields the protein CASRQLGQANYGYTF.

J is TRBJ1-2 and V is TRBV7-2; TRBD1 matches at 9 bases. CDR1 and CDR2 (germline): SGHTA, FQGNSA. V trimming: 5 bases; J trimming: 2 bases; junction bases outside the gene matches: 12. The length of the CDR3 is 17 residues. This CDR3 is CASSPRAQGATNYGYTF. In nucleotides, the CDR3 is TGTGCCAGCAGCCCAAGGGCACAGGGGGCAACGAACTATGGCTACACCTTC.

This clone was recorded once. The chain recombines TRBV7-2 with TRBJ2-4, with D perhaps being TRBD1 or TRBD2 (5 bases each). This CDR3 is 16 amino acids long. Trimming pared 5 bases from V and 7 bases from J, leaving 21 bases between. Germline V gives CDR1 SGHTA, CDR2 FQGNSA. CDR3 amino acids: CASSRNPPGAINIQYF. As DNA, the CDR3 is TGTGCCAGCAGCCGGAATCCACCCGGGGCCATTAACATTCAGTACTTC.

The chain combines TRBV7-2 with TRBJ2-5, with D perhaps matching TRBD2 (6 bases). The germline CDR1 and CDR2 sequences are SGHTA and FQGNSA. The CDR3 is 15 amino acids. Trimming took off 2 bases at V and 0 bases at J, with 10 bases between the two ends. This CDR3 reads CASSLQRANQETQYF. The CDR3 DNA sequence: TGTGCCAGCAGCTTACAGCGGGCGAACCAAGAGACCCAGTACTTC.

This chain connects TRBV7-2 to TRBJ1-1; 7 positions match TRBD1. This CDR3 region has 14 residues. Per the germline V gene, CDR1 is SGHTA and CDR2 is FQGNSA. V was pared by 3 bases and J by 10 bases, with 11 bases of the junction left unmatched. CDR3 DNA: TGTGCCAGCAGCTTTGGCCAGCAGGGGGGCGGAGCTTTCTTT. It yields the protein CASSFGQQGGGAFF. The full variable domain, its missing parts supplied by reference TRBV7-2 and TRBJ1-1, is GAGVSQSPSNKVTEKGKDVELRCDPISGHTALYWYRQSLGQGLEFLIYFQGNSAPDKSGLPSDRFSAERTGGSVSTLTIQRTQQEDSAVYLCASSFGQQGGGAFFGQGTRLTVV.

The chain combines TRBV24-1 with TRBJ1-2, with D maybe TRBD1 (6 bases). Germline CDR1 and CDR2: KGHDR and SFDVKD. The length of the CDR3 is 11 residues. Trimming took 6 bases from V and 10 from J, leaving 11 bases between them. The CDR3 coding sequence is TGTGCCACCAGTACCGGGGGCCCCTACACCTTC. Its protein is CATSTGGPYTF.